This T cell receptor (beta chain) originates from a study of blood T cell repertoires in COVID-19. Study-level background: Both acute and convalescent COVID-19 samples were obtained from the United States, Italy and Spain.

Germline V lookup: CDR1 PRHDT, CDR2 FYEKMQ (reference sequence). The CDR3 length is 17 residues. J was trimmed by 0 bases and V by 4 bases; bases with no gene match: 6. In the original analysis: Nucleated cell counts were estimated from reference gene primer amplification. Profiled with immunoSEQ multiplex PCR; TCRdb holds only in-frame clones, not every one. The DNA was the basis for D and trimming; V, J and clone size are from that table. The table includes more than 90,000 clones, 87% detected once. The sequencing input was peripheral blood. The TCR sequence derives from a human donor in a cohort sampled during active COVID-19. The chain employs TRBV13 and TRBJ1-3; the match to TRBD1 covers 10 bases. The DNA of the CDR3 is TGTGCCAGCAGCTATTCTGGACAGGGGGACTCTGGAAACACCATATATTTT. It codes for CASSYSGQGDSGNTIYF.